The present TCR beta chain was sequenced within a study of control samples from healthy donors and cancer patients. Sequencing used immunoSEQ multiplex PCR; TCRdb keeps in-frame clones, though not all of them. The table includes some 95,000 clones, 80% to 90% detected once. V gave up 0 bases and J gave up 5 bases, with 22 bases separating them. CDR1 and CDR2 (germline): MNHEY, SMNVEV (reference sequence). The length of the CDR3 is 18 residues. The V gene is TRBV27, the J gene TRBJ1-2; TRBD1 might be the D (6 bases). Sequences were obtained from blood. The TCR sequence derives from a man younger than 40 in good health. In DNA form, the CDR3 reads TGTGCCAGCAGTTTATCGTGGGACACTGCCTTAGGCGGTTATGGCTACACCTTC. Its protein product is CASSLSWDTALGGYGYTF.